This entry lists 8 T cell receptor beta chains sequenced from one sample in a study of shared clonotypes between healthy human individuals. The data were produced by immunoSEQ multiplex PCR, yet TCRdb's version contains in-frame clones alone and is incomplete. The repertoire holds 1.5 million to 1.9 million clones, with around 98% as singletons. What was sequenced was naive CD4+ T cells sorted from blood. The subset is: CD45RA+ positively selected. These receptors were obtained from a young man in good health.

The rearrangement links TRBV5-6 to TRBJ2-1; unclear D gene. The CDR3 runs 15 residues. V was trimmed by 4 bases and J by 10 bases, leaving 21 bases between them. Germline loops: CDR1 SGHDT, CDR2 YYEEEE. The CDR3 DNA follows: TGTGCCAGCAGCCCGAGTCTAGACGCCTACCAAGAGCAGTTCTTC. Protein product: CASSPSLDAYQEQFF.

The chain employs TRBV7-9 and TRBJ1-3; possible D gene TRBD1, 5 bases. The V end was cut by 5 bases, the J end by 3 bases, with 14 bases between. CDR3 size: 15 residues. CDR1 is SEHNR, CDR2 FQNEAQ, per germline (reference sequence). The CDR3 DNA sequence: TGTGCCAGCAGCCCACTTTCGAGGGGTGGAAACACCATATATTTT. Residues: CASSPLSRGGNTIYF. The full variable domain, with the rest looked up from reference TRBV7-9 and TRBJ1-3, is DTGVSQNPRHKITKRGQNVTFRCDPISEHNRLYWYRQTLGQGPEFLTYFQNEAQLEKSRLLSDRFSAERPKGSFSTLEIQRTEQGDSAMYLCASSPLSRGGNTIYFGEGSWLTVV.

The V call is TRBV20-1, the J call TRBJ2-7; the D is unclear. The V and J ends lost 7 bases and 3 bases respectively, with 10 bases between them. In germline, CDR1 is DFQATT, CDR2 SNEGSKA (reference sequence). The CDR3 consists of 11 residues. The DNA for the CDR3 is TGCAGTGTTGGCGGAGACTACGAGCAGTACTTC. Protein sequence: CSVGGDYEQYF.

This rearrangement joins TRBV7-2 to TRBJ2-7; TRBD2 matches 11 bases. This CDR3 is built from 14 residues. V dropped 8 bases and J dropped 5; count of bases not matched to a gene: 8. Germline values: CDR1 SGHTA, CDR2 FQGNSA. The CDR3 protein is CASRTSGSSHEQYF. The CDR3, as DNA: TGTGCCAGCCGAACTAGCGGGAGTTCCCACGAGCAGTACTTC.

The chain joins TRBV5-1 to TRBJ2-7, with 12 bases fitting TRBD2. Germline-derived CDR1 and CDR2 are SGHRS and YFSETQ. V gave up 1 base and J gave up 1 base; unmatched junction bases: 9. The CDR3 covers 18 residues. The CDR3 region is CASSLSRLAGGRSYEQYF. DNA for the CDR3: TGCGCCAGCAGCTTGTCTCGGCTAGCGGGAGGGCGGTCCTACGAGCAGTACTTC.

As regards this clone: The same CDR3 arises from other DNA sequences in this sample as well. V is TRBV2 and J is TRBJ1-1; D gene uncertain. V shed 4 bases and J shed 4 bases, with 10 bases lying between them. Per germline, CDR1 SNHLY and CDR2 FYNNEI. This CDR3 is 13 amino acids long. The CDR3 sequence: CASSVEGGTEAFF. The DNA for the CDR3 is TGTGCCAGCAGTGTGGAGGGTGGCACTGAAGCTTTCTTT.

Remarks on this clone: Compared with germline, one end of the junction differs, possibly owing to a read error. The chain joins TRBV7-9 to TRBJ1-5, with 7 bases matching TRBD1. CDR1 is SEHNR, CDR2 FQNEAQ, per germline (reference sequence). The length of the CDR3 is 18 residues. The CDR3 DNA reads TGCCGAGACGGGACAGACAAAAATTACTCCACTAGCAATCAGCCCCAGCATTTT. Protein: CRDGTDKNYSTSNQPQHF.

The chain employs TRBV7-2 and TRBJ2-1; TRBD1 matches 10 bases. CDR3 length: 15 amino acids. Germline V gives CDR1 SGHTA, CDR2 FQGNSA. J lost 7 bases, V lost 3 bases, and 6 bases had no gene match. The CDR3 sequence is CASSFAQDRGNEQFF. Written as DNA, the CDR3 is TGTGCCAGCAGCTTTGCCCAGGACAGGGGGAATGAGCAGTTCTTC.